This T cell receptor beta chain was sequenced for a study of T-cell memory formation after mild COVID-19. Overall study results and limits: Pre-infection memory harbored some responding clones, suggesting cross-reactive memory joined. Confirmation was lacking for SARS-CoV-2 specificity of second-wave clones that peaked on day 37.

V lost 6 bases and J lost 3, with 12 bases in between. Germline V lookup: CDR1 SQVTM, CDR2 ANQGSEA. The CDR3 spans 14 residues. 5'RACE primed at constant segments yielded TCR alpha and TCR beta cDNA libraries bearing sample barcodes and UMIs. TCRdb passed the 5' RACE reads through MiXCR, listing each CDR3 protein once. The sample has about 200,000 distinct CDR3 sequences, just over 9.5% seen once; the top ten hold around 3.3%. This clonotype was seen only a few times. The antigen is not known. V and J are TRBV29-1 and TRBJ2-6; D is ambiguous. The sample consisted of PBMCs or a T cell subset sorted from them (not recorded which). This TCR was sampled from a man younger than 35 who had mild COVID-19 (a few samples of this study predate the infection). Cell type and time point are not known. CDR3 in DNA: TGCAGCGTCCGGACCGAAGGTGGGGCCAACGTCCTGACTTTC. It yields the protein CSVRTEGGANVLTF.